What follows are 14 T cell receptor beta chains derived from one specimen sequenced in a study of cytomegalovirus exposure and HLA in healthy donors. With 60 Vbeta and 13 Jbeta primers, the PCR was carried out. Assay: immunoSEQ multiplex PCR; the TCRdb copy retains only in-frame clones and omits some. Among 180,000 or so clones listed, roughly 79% were seen once. The sample was PBMCs. These receptors all stem from a man in his forties in good health and CMV-seropositive.

V is TRBV2 and J is TRBJ2-2; TRBD2 might be the D (5 bases). This CDR3 comprises 13 residues. Germline CDR1 reads SNHLY; CDR2 reads FYNNEI. Between the trimmed V and J ends, which lost 8 bases and 4 bases, there was a span of 11 bases. The DNA of the CDR3 is TGTGCCAGCCACCGGACTGGCACCGGGGAGCTGTTTTTT. This translates into CASHRTGTGELFF.

The genes are TRBV7-3 and TRBJ2-6; 10 bases map to TRBD2. Germline CDR1 and CDR2: SGHTA and FQGTGA. This CDR3 has 17 residues. V trimming: 2 bases; J trimming: 4 bases; junction bases outside the gene matches: 5. The CDR3 loop is CASSLVAGGDGANVLTF. The CDR3 DNA sequence: TGTGCCAGCAGCTTAGTAGCGGGAGGAGACGGGGCCAACGTCCTGACTTTC.

The chain couples TRBV6-5 to TRBJ2-1, with a weak D call TRBD1 (6 bases). The germline V and J ends were trimmed by 7 bases and 1 base, with 11 bases remaining between them. The length of the CDR3 is 14 residues. From germline, CDR1 is MNHEY and CDR2 SVGAGI. The CDR3: CASIPGQSYNEQFF. CDR3 bases: TGTGCCAGCATCCCGGGACAATCCTACAATGAGCAGTTCTTC.

V is TRBV7-9 and J is TRBJ1-1; TRBD1 is a possible D gene (5 bases). From germline, CDR1 is SEHNR and CDR2 FQNEAQ (reference sequence). V shed 5 bases and J shed 2 bases, with 18 bases lying between them. This CDR3 is built from 16 residues. The CDR3 coding sequence is TGTGCCAGCAGCCTGAGCTTCTCTCAGGGAAACACTGAAGCTTTCTTT. Translated, it gives CASSLSFSQGNTEAFF.

The V and J genes are TRBV27 and TRBJ2-1; 11 nucleotides align to TRBD2. CDR1 and CDR2 (germline): MNHEY, SMNVEV (reference sequence). V was pared by 3 bases and J by 3 bases, with 1 base of the junction left unmatched. The CDR3 is 15 amino acids. In DNA form, the CDR3 reads TGTGCCAGCAGTTTGGGACTAGCGGTCTACAATGAGCAGTTCTTC. Residues: CASSLGLAVYNEQFF.

This clone was counted only a few times. The chain carries TRBV9 and TRBJ1-3, with D unresolved. There are 15 residues in the CDR3. Germline V lookup: CDR1 SGDLS, CDR2 YYNGEE. Deletions cut 0 bases from V and 0 bases from J, with 7 bases between. CDR3 region: CASSVGGYSGNTIYF. CDR3 coding DNA: TGTGCCAGCAGCGTAGGAGGGTACTCTGGAAACACCATATATTTT.

In its sample, this clone was seen once. This sequence joins TRBV5-8 and TRBJ2-7; a possible D gene is TRBD2 (5 bases). CDR3 size: 13 residues. The ends were cut back, 3 bases at V and 2 bases at J, with 9 bases in the middle. Germline loops: CDR1 SGHTS, CDR2 YDEGEE. CDR3 protein: CASSSGNAYEQYF. Here the CDR3 DNA reads TGTGCCAGCAGCTCCGGGAACGCCTACGAGCAGTACTTC.

This rearrangement joins TRBV12-5 to TRBJ1-2; no firm D call. The CDR3 extends over 14 amino acids. Trimming took off 7 bases at V and 5 bases at J, with 17 bases between the two ends. Germline lookup yields CDR1 LGHNT and CDR2 FRNRAP. The CDR3: CASASEEGGYGYTF. Written as DNA, the CDR3 is TGTGCTAGTGCTTCCGAAGAGGGTGGGTATGGCTACACCTTC.

The chain links TRBV27 to TRBJ1-4, with TRBD1 identical over 10 bases. Looked up from germline, CDR1 is MNHEY and CDR2 is SMNVEV (reference sequence). The CDR3 length is 14 residues. Unmatched junction bases numbered 0, after V lost 3 bases and J lost 5 bases. This CDR3 is CASSLGQGNEKLFF. The DNA of the CDR3 is TGTGCCAGCAGTTTGGGACAGGGGAATGAAAAACTGTTTTTT. The complete variable domain, with remaining parts taken from reference TRBV27 and TRBJ1-4, reads EAQVTQNPRYLITVTGKKLTVTCSQNMNHEYMSWYRQDPGLGLRQIYYSMNVEVTDKGDVPEGYKVSRKEKRNFPLILESPSPNQTSLYFCASSLGQGNEKLFFGSGTQLSVL.

The rearrangement uses TRBV7-3 and TRBJ1-1; D remains unclear. The V and J ends lost 5 bases and 2 bases respectively, with 9 bases between them. The germline V gene has CDR1 SGHTA and CDR2 FQGTGA. The CDR3 is 13 residues long. DNA for the CDR3: TGTGCCAGCAGCCCCACTTCTAACACTGAAGCTTTCTTT. It is translated as CASSPTSNTEAFF.

CDR3 nucleotides: TGTGCCAGCAGTGTCGGGATCCGCGAGCAGTACTTC. Translated, it gives CASSVGIREQYF. V and J are TRBV2 and TRBJ2-7; possibly TRBD2 for D (5 bases). Trimming shortened V by 4 bases and J by 6 bases, and 10 bases separated the two germline ends. Germline V CDR1 and CDR2: SNHLY, FYNNEI. The CDR3 is 12 amino acids.

The chain joins TRBV7-3 to TRBJ2-3, with 10 bases fitting TRBD1. CDR1 and CDR2 (germline): SGHTA, FQGTGA. The V segment lost 5 bases and the J segment 4 bases; nucleotides outside the gene matches: 6. This CDR3 comprises 15 residues. DNA for the CDR3: TGTGCCAGCAGCCCGGACAGGGGGTCATCAGATACGCAGTATTTT. Encoded protein: CASSPDRGSSDTQYF.

This clone came up a few times. The V and J genes are TRBV19 and TRBJ2-1, with 11 bases matching TRBD1. The CDR3 runs 14 residues. J was trimmed by 3 bases and V by 8 bases; bases with no gene match: 3. CDR1 is LNHDA, CDR2 SQIVND, per germline (reference sequence). CDR3 residues: CASSGTGGYNEQFF. DNA of the CDR3: TGTGCCAGTTCCGGGACAGGGGGCTACAATGAGCAGTTCTTC.

There are a few counts of this clone. The chain employs TRBV7-9 and TRBJ2-7; 8 bases align to TRBD2. Trimming removed 7 bases from V and 1 base from J; junction bases left unmatched: 6. The CDR3 consists of 14 residues. Germline CDR1 SEHNR, CDR2 FQNEAQ (reference sequence). CDR3 protein: CASTLSGISYEQYF. CDR3 DNA sequence: TGTGCCAGCACCCTTAGCGGGATTTCCTACGAGCAGTACTTC.